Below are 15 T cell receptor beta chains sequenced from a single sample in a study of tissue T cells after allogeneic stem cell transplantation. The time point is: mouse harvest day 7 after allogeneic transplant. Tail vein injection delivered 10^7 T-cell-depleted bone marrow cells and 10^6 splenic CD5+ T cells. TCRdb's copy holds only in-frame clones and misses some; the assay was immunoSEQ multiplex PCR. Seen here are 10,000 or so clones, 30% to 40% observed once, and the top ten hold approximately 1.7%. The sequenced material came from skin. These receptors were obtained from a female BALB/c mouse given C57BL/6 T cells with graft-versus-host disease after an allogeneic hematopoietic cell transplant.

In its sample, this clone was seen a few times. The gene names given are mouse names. The CDR3 DNA, read in part, is TGTGCCAGCAGTCTGGGGACAGGGAACTATGAACAGTAC. Amino acid sequence: CASSLGTGNYEQY. The entire CDR3 sequence reads CASSLGTGNYEQYF. The V gene is TRBV26, the J gene TRBJ2-7, with 9 bases aligning to TRBD1. The read comes to an end 1 residue before the CDR3 does, leaving the germline J gene to fill in the end. Germline V gene lookup returns CDR1 KGHPV and CDR2 FQNQEV (reference sequence). CDR3 size: 14 residues. The V and J ends lost 2 bases and 3 bases, in that order; junction bases with no gene match: 2.

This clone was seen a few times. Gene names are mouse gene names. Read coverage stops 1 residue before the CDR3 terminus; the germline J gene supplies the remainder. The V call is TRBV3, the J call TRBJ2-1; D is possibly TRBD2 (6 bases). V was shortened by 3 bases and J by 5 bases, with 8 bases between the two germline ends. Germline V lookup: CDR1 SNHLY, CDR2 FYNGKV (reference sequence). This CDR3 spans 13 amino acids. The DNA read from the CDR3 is TGTGCCAGCAGCTTTAACTGGGATGCTGAGCAGTTC. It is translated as CASSFNWDAEQF. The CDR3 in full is CASSFNWDAEQFF.

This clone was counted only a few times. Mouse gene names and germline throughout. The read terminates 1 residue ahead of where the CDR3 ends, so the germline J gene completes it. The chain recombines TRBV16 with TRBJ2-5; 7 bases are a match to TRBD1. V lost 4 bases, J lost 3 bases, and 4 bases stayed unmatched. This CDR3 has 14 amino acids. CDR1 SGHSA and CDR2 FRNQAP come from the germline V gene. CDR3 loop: CASSSQGMQDTQYF. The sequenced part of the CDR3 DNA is TGTGCAAGCAGCTCACAGGGGATGCAAGACACCCAGTAC.

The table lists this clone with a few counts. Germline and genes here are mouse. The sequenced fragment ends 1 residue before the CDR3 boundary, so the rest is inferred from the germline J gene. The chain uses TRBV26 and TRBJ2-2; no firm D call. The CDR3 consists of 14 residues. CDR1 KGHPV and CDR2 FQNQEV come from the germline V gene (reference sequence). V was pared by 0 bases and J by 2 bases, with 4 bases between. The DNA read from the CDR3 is TGTGCCAGCAGTCTGTCACGGAACACCGGGCAGCTCTAC. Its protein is CASSLSRNTGQLY. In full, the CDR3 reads CASSLSRNTGQLYF.

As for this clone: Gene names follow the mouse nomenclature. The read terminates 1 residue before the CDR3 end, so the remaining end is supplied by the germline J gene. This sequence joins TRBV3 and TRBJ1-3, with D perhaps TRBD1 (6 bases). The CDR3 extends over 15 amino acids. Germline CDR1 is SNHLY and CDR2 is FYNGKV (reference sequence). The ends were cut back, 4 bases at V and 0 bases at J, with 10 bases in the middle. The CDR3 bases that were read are TGTGCCAGCAGCTCCGGACAGAATTCTGGAAATACGCTCTAT. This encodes CASSSGQNSGNTLY. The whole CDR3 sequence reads CASSSGQNSGNTLYF.

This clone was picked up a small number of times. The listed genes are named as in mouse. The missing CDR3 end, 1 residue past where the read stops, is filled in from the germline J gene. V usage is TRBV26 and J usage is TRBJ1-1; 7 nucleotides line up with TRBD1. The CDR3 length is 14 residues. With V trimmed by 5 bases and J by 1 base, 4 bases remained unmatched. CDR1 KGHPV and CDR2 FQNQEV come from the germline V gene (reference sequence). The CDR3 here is CASSFRQGNTEVFF. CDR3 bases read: TGTGCCAGCAGTTTCCGACAGGGAAACACAGAAGTCTTC. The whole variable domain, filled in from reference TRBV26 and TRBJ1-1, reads NSKVIQTPRYLVKGQGQKAKMRCIPEKGHPVVFWYQQNKNNEFKFLINFQNQEVLQQIDMTEKRFSAECPSNSPCSLEIQSSEAGDSALYLCASSFRQGNTEVFFGKGTRLTVV.

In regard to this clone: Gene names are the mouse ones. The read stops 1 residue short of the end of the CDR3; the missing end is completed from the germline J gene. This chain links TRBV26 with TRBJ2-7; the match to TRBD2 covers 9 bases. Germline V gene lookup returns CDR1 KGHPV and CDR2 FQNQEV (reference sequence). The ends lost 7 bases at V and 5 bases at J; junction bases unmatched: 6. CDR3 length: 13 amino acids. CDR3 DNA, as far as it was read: TGTGCCAGCACTCCGACTGGGGGAGATGAACAGTAC. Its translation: CASTPTGGDEQY. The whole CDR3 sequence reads CASTPTGGDEQYF.

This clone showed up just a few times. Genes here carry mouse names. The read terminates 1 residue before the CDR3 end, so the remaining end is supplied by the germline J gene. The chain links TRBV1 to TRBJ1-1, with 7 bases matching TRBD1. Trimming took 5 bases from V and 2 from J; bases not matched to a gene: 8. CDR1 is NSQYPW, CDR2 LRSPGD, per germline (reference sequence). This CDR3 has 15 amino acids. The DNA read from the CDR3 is TGCACCTGCAGTCCCCGAAGGGGGCCCAACACAGAAGTCTTC. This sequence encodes CTCSPRRGPNTEVF. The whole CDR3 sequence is CTCSPRRGPNTEVFF.

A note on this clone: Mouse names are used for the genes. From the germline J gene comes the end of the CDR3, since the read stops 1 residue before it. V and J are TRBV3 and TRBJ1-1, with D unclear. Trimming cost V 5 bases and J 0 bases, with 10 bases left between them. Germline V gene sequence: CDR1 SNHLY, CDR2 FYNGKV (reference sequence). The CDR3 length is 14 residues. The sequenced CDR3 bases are TGTGCCAGCAGCCCCTCGACAACAAACACAGAAGTCTTC. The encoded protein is CASSPSTTNTEVF. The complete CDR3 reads CASSPSTTNTEVFF.

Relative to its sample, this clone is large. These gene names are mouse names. CDR3 loop: CASSLDWVYEQYF. The CDR3 DNA, read in part, is TGTGCCAGCTCTCTCGACTGGGTTTATGAACAGTAC. The rearrangement joins TRBV12-1 to TRBJ2-7; TRBD2 agrees at 7 bases. The read stops 1 residue short of the end of the CDR3; the missing end is completed from the germline J gene. V lost 0 bases, J lost 4 bases, and 2 bases stayed unmatched. Per germline, CDR1 SGHSN and CDR2 HYEKVE. CDR3 length: 13 residues.

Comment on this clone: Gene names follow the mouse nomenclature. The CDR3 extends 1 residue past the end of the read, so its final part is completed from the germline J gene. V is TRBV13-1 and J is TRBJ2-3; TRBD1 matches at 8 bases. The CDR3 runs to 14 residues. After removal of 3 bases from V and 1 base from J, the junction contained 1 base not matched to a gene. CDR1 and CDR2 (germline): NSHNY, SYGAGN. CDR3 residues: CASSGGQGAETLYF. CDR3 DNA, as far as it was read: TGTGCCAGCAGTGGGGGACAGGGTGCAGAAACGCTGTAT.

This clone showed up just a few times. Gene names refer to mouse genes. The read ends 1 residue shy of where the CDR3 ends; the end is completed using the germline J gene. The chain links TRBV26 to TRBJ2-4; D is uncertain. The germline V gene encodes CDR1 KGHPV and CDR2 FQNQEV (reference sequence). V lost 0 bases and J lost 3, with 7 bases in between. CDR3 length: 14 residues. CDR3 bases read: TGTGCCAGCAGTCTGTCAAGAAGGCAAAACACCTTGTAC. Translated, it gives CASSLSRRQNTLY. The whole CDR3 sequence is CASSLSRRQNTLYF.

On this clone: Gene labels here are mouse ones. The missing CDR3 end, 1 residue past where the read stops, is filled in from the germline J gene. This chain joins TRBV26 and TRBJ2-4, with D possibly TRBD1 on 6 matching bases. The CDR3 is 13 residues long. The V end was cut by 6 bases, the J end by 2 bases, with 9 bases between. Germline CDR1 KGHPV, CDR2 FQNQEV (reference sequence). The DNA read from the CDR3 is TGTGCCAGCAGCCGGGACAATCAAAACACCTTGTAC. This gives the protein CASSRDNQNTLY. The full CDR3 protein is CASSRDNQNTLYF.

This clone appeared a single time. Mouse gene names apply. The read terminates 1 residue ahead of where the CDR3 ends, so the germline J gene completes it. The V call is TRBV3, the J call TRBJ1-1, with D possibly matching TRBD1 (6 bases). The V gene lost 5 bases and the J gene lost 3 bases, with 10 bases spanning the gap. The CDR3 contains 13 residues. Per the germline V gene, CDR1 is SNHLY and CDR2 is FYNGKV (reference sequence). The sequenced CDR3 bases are TGTGCCAGCAGCCCGAGGGGGGACACAGAAGTCTTC. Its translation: CASSPRGDTEVF. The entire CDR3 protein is CASSPRGDTEVFF.

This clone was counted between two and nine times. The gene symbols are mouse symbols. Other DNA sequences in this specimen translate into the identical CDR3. The CDR3 reads CASSLGHQDTQYF. The covered CDR3 bases are TGTGCCAGCAGTCTGGGACATCAAGACACCCAGTAC. V gene TRBV26 combines with J gene TRBJ2-5; TRBD1 might be the D (5 bases). Sequencing ends 1 residue short of the CDR3 end; the germline J gene provides the rest. This CDR3 is 13 amino acids long. Deletions cut 2 bases from V and 3 bases from J, with 6 bases between. CDR1 KGHPV and CDR2 FQNQEV come from the germline V gene (reference sequence).